The rows below give T cell receptor beta chains drawn from one sample of a study of neurological immune-mediated disorders. Using its own MiXCR run on the 5' RACE reads, TCRdb lists one record per CDR3 protein. The table has 44,000 or so distinct CDR3 sequences, roughly 6.3% seen once. Source material: CD4+ T cells from blood. The receptors were sampled from a woman aged 40 to 49 in good health. Both conserved end residues are trimmed from each CDR3. D genes are given only for firm matches.

J gene	V gene	D gene	CDR3 protein
TRBJ2-2	TRBV12-3/TRBV12-4	TRBD2	ASSRGLAGHTGELF
TRBJ2-7	TRBV5-1	.	ASAGNYEQY
TRBJ1-4	TRBV7-8	TRBD1	ASSFDQGGSEKLF
TRBJ2-2	TRBV3-1	.	ASSQASRGTTGELF
TRBJ2-7	TRBV18	TRBD2	ASSVTSGSTIYEQY
TRBJ1-1	TRBV18	TRBD1	ASSPTGPGTGAEAF
TRBJ1-4	TRBV7-2	.	ASSPRLRVDEKLF
TRBJ1-6	TRBV28	.	AATGTTYNSPLH
TRBJ1-2	TRBV20-1	TRBD1	SARPRDRGGRGYT
TRBJ2-2	TRBV29-1	TRBD1	SVGRTGSTGELF
TRBJ1-6	TRBV10-3	.	AISESDSPLH
TRBJ2-2	TRBV5-1	.	ASSLSPLAASGELF
TRBJ2-5	TRBV10-2	.	AGSLRPGPGETQY
TRBJ2-1	TRBV14	.	ASSQDGPYNEQF
TRBJ1-5	TRBV28	.	ASREATGRLDNQPQH
TRBJ1-1	TRBV10-3	.	AIGDVYGLGTEAF
TRBJ2-1	TRBV2	.	ASSSLSDNEQF
TRBJ1-1	TRBV12-3/TRBV12-4	.	ASSFNMNTEAF
TRBJ1-1	TRBV20-1	.	SASWTDITEAF
TRBJ2-3	TRBV12-3/TRBV12-4	TRBD2	ASSLAGGNTDTQY
TRBJ2-1	TRBV5-5	TRBD2	ASSLASGTYNEQF
TRBJ2-1	TRBV4-3	.	ASSQVGIGRRNEQF
TRBJ2-1	TRBV5-1	.	ASSLSGGSYNEQF
TRBJ2-7	TRBV10-3	.	AISDGTRTYEQY
TRBJ2-2	TRBV7-7	.	ASSHLGTGELF
TRBJ2-7	TRBV4-2	TRBD2	ASSQDETSGSREQY
TRBJ2-7	TRBV20-1	TRBD2	SVWSGTSSYEQY
TRBJ2-3	TRBV9	TRBD1	ASSTRQGALDTQY